This TCR beta chain was sequenced in a study of T-cell memory formation after mild COVID-19 (dated by TCRdb to the early 2020s). About the full investigation: TCR sequence clusters from the two donors were found to be largely donor specific. Longitudinal TCRalpha and TCRbeta repertoire sequencing tracked T-cell clones expanding and contracting after mild COVID-19 in a couple of donors. Two young, previously healthy adult volunteers made up the cohort, one male and one female. Here is what the overall study found, with its caveats: The second-wave clones that peaked on day 37 were not confirmed to be SARS-CoV-2 specific. Some responding clones were detected in pre-infection memory, suggesting pre-existing cross-reactive memory T cells joined the SARS-CoV-2 response. The study covered only two mild cases, and larger cohorts including severe cases with pre-infection samples were considered necessary. Contracting CD4+ clones were found mainly in CM and EM memory subsets, while CD8+ clones were enriched in EMRA. From day 15 to 85, contracting clones showed balanced CD4/CD8 phenotypes, whereas a second wave of clones that expanded from day 15 to 37 leaned towards CD4+.

Notes on this clonotype: No cognate antigen has been identified for it. No clone much larger than this one lies a single base away; base qualities are absent.

The instrument was an Illumina NovaSeq 6000. cDNA libraries for TCRalpha and TCRbeta were prepared by 5'RACE using constant-segment primers, with sample barcodes and unique molecular identifiers added. Trizol reagent was used to extract RNA from every sample. Library amplification was performed in two PCR steps, and a second sample barcode and Illumina TruSeq adapters were introduced in the second step. The libraries were sequenced on an Illumina NovaSeq using 2 x 150 bp paired-end reads. As for how the authors treated the data: With migec v1.2.7, reads were demultiplexed and then collapsed into UMI-guided consensus sequences. Using mixcr v2.1.11, the UMI consensuses were aligned to TRA and TRB V and J templates and assembled into clonotypes. A clonotype was counted as expanded or contracted only when both edgeR and NoisET called the clonotype significant, with the noise models trained on biological replicates. For edgeR calls, the cutoffs were a false discovery rate-adjusted p below 0.01 and a log2 fold-change threshold of 1. As an exploratory analysis of dynamics, PCA with hierarchical clustering was applied to max-normalized trajectories of the 1000 most abundant clonotypes. Separately sequenced CD4+ and CD8+ repertoires were used to assign the CD4 or CD8 phenotype of responding clones. TCRdb handled the public reads itself, with Q25 trimming in fastp and clone calling in MiXCR, and kept productive beta chains. Here each entry gathers all rows of one CDR3 protein and keeps the most common genes and DNA. The V and J calls shown here were made by TCRdb, not taken from the authors' results. The sample table shows under 300,000 distinct CDR3 sequences, and around 8% are seen once. The top ten constitute 22% of the sample.

Ficoll-Paque density gradient centrifugation was used to isolate PBMCs. The specimen sequenced was PBMCs or a T cell subset sorted from them (not recorded which). This sequence was found in a man between 18 and 29 years old who had mild COVID-19 (a few samples of this study predate the infection). The sample titles of this study are shuffled in the database, so cell type and time point are left out; the donor was told from shared clones.

The nucleotide sequence reads TGTGCCAGCAGCCGGTCGGACAGACAAGAGACCCAGTACTTC. Translation gives CASSRSDRQETQYF. The rearrangement combines TRBV3-1 with TRBJ2-5, and possibly TRBD1, on 6 matching bases. CDR3 length: 14 amino acids, cysteine to phenylalanine. Only CDR3 DNA remains: 42 bases, in frame from the first base. Between the V and J ends, shortened by 4 bases and 2 bases respectively, the junction contains 11 bases. Taken from the germline V gene (reference sequence), the CDR1 and CDR2 loops are LGHDT and YNNKEL.